The 30 T cell receptor beta chains listed next were all sequenced from one sample in a study of blood T cell repertoires in COVID-19. Here immunoSEQ multiplex PCR was the method, and the copy in TCRdb shows in-frame clones only, minus some. The data show 80,000 to 95,000 clones, around 85% seen once. Source material: peripheral blood. Source of these receptors: a human donor in a cohort sampled during active COVID-19.

The chain carries TRBV5-1 and TRBJ1-3, with D unclear. The CDR3 has 16 residues. Germline V gene data show CDR1 as SGHRS and CDR2 as YFSETQ. Trimming stripped 0 bases from V and 6 bases from J, with 16 bases between. The CDR3 nucleotides are TGCGCCAGCAGCTTGGCCCCCAGGTCCGGGGAAAACACCATATATTTT. It encodes CASSLAPRSGENTIYF.

The chain employs TRBV29-1 and TRBJ1-4; D perhaps matches TRBD1 (6 bases). CDR3 size: 13 residues. Deletions cut 6 bases from V and 7 bases from J, with 15 bases between. Germline V gives CDR1 SQVTM, CDR2 ANQGSEA. For the CDR3, the DNA is TGCAGCGTCAAAAAAACCAGGGGTGAAAAACTGTTTTTT. Its translation is CSVKKTRGEKLFF.

The chain is built from TRBV5-4 and TRBJ1-3; no clear D gene. CDR3 length equals 15 residues. Looked up from germline, CDR1 is SGHNT and CDR2 is YYREEE (reference sequence). Trimming took 1 base from V and 4 from J, leaving 12 bases between them. As DNA, the CDR3 is TGTGCCAGCAGCTTGCCCTCACAAGTCGGAAACACCATATATTTT. Translating it yields CASSLPSQVGNTIYF.

The rearrangement uses TRBV10-3 and TRBJ2-1, with 9 bases matching TRBD1. With V trimmed by 2 bases and J by 7 bases, 12 bases remained unmatched. In germline, CDR1 is ENHRY, CDR2 SYGVKD. This CDR3 spans 17 amino acids. The CDR3 region has the DNA TGTGCCATCAGTGAGCCGGGACAGGGCTCGGCAGGGAATGAGCAGTTCTTC. As protein: CAISEPGQGSAGNEQFF.

This chain links TRBV18 with TRBJ2-7; 14 nucleotides line up with TRBD2. The germline CDR1 and CDR2 sequences are KGHSH and LQKENI. The CDR3 covers 15 residues. V shed 4 bases, J shed 7 bases, and the junction held 6 bases outside the gene matches. The CDR3 here is CASSLGTSGRGEQYF. The CDR3 DNA sequence: TGTGCCAGCTCACTCGGGACTAGCGGGAGAGGGGAGCAGTACTTC.

This clone occurred once. The chain joins TRBV30 to TRBJ1-3; D not resolved. The V gene's germline CDR1 is GTSNPN and CDR2 SVGIG (reference sequence). The CDR3 contains 14 residues. Trimming shortened V by 2 bases and J by 4 bases, and 12 bases separated the two germline ends. The CDR3 loop is CAWSPGSLGNTIYF. CDR3 nucleotide sequence: TGTGCCTGGAGTCCCGGGTCTCTCGGAAACACCATATATTTT. The whole variable domain, filled in from reference TRBV30 and TRBJ1-3, reads SQTIHQWPATLVQPVGSPLSLECTVEGTSNPNLYWYRQAAGRGLQLLFYSVGIGQISSEVPQNLSASRPQDRQFILSSKKLLLSDSGFYLCAWSPGSLGNTIYFGEGSWLTVV.

The chain employs TRBV27 and TRBJ2-1; 10 bases agree with TRBD2. With V trimmed by 3 bases and J by 4 bases, 3 bases remained unmatched. CDR1 and CDR2 from the germline V gene are MNHEY and SMNVEV (reference sequence). The CDR3 consists of 15 residues. The CDR3 nucleotides read TGTGCCAGCAGTTTGGTTAGCGGGGGGTACAATGAGCAGTTCTTC. This codes for CASSLVSGGYNEQFF.

The chain combines TRBV15 with TRBJ2-2; D gene unclear. Germline CDR1 reads LNHNV; CDR2 reads YYDKDF (reference sequence). V dropped 0 bases and J dropped 2 bases, with 10 bases sitting between them. There are 16 residues in the CDR3. DNA of the CDR3: TGTGCCACCAGCAGAGATTGGGCAAGCAACACCGGGGAGCTGTTTTTT. As protein: CATSRDWASNTGELFF.

This clone was seen more than once but under ten times. The chain combines TRBV9 with TRBJ2-2, with D unclear. CDR1 is SGDLS, CDR2 YYNGEE, per germline. The V end was cut by 4 bases, the J end by 3 bases, with 7 bases between. CDR3 length equals 13 residues. DNA of the CDR3: TGTGCCAGCAGCCCCGCGGACACCGGGGAGCTGTTTTTT. Encoded protein: CASSPADTGELFF. Drawing the rest from reference TRBV9 and TRBJ2-2, the complete variable domain is DSGVTQTPKHLITATGQRVTLRCSPRSGDLSVYWYQQSLDQGLQFLIQYYNGEERAKGNILERFSAQQFPDLHSELNLSSLELGDSALYFCASSPADTGELFFGEGSRLTVL.

The chain uses TRBV7-9 and TRBJ2-1; TRBD2 matches at 7 bases. Germline V gives CDR1 SEHNR, CDR2 FQNEAQ (reference sequence). V lost 6 bases to trimming and J lost 8 bases; unmatched junction nucleotides: 13. CDR3 length: 15 residues. The CDR3 DNA reads as TGTGCCAGCAGTTTACGGGACTATAATTTCGATGAGCAGTTCTTC. Translated, it gives CASSLRDYNFDEQFF.

In nucleotides, the CDR3 is TGTGCCAGTAGTATAGAGCCTAGCCGTAATACGCAGTATTTT. It codes for CASSIEPSRNTQYF. The chain has TRBV19 and TRBJ2-3; a possible D gene is TRBD2 (5 bases). Between the trimmed V and J ends, which lost 0 bases and 7 bases, there was a span of 11 bases. Germline lookup yields CDR1 LNHDA and CDR2 SQIVND (reference sequence). The CDR3 runs 14 residues.

The chain is built from TRBV24-1 and TRBJ2-2; tentative D call: TRBD2 (6 bases). Germline loops: CDR1 KGHDR, CDR2 SFDVKD. CDR3 length equals 14 residues. The V and J ends lost 7 bases and 5 bases respectively, with 13 bases between them. For the CDR3, the DNA is TGTGCCACCAGCCGGAGGGAGTCAACCGGGGAGCTGTTTTTT. This sequence encodes CATSRRESTGELFF.

V usage is TRBV24-1 and J usage is TRBJ2-7; the match to TRBD2 covers 7 bases. The V gene end was trimmed by 8 bases and the J gene end by 3 bases; junction bases not matched to a gene: 6. The CDR3 has 13 amino acids. Germline V gene data show CDR1 as KGHDR and CDR2 as SFDVKD. The CDR3 nucleotides are TGTGCCACCAAGGGAGGGGAAAGCTACGAGCAGTACTTC. Translation gives CATKGGESYEQYF.

The CDR3 nucleotides are TGTGCCAGCAGCGTAGGACAGTTGAGCTCCTATAATTCACCCCTCCACTTT. It codes for CASSVGQLSSYNSPLHF. The V and J genes are TRBV9 and TRBJ1-6, with D possibly being TRBD1 (5 bases). Germline V gene lookup returns CDR1 SGDLS and CDR2 YYNGEE. CDR3 length: 17 amino acids. V was clipped by 0 bases and J by 0 bases, with 10 bases between them.

The gene calls are TRBV19 and TRBJ1-6; 10 nucleotides match TRBD1. Germline V gene sequence: CDR1 LNHDA, CDR2 SQIVND (reference sequence). The CDR3 sequence is 15 residues long. The V gene end was trimmed by 2 bases and the J gene end by 12 bases; junction bases not matched to a gene: 7. The CDR3 sequence is CASSIIRDRGEPLHF. CDR3 nucleotides: TGTGCCAGTAGTATAATTCGGGACAGGGGAGAACCCCTCCACTTT.

This chain connects TRBV7-6 to TRBJ1-2; TRBD1 is a possible D gene (6 bases). Trimming shortened V by 8 bases and J by 8 bases, and 15 bases separated the two germline ends. The germline CDR1 and CDR2 sequences are SGHVS and FNYEAQ. The length of the CDR3 is 12 residues. The CDR3 bases are TGTGCCAGCGGTCATACAGGGTTAGGCTACACCTTC. Protein product: CASGHTGLGYTF.

This sequence joins TRBV21-1 and TRBJ1-1. TRBV21-1 is a documented pseudogene. This CDR3 spans 16 amino acids. Here the CDR3 DNA reads TGTGCCAGCAGCAAAGAGCGGGGACCGATGAACACTGAAGCTTTCTTT. Translation gives CASSKERGPMNTEAFF.

This clone was detected only once. The chain uses TRBV7-8 and TRBJ2-1; 11 nucleotides align to TRBD2. The length of the CDR3 is 15 residues. The V and J ends lost 5 bases and 7 bases, in that order; junction bases with no gene match: 7. The germline V gene encodes CDR1 SGHVS and CDR2 FQNEAQ. CDR3 sequence: CASSPLAGGSNEQFF. For the CDR3, the DNA is TGTGCCAGCAGCCCGCTAGCGGGGGGCTCGAATGAGCAGTTCTTC.

The chain uses TRBV4-1 and TRBJ1-1, with 11 bases lining up with TRBD1. The ends lost 4 bases at V and 6 bases at J; junction bases unmatched: 13. Germline values: CDR1 MGHRA, CDR2 YSYEKL. CDR3 length: 17 amino acids. The CDR3 region has the DNA TGCGCCAGCAGCCCTACGGGGACAGGGGGATATTTTGCTGAAGCTTTCTTT. This sequence encodes CASSPTGTGGYFAEAFF.

The CDR3 loop reads CASGGSAEAFF. The CDR3 region has the DNA TGTGCCAGCGGTGGCTCCGCTGAAGCTTTCTTT. The genes are TRBV5-4 and TRBJ1-1; D gene ambiguous. Germline V gives CDR1 SGHNT, CDR2 YYREEE (reference sequence). The CDR3 has 11 amino acids. V gave up 7 bases and J gave up 6 bases, with 10 bases separating them.

This clone was found once. This sequence joins TRBV6-5 and TRBJ1-6; TRBD1 might be the D (5 bases). CDR1 is MNHEY, CDR2 SVGAGI, per germline. The CDR3 totals 14 residues. Trimming left V 6 bases short and J 10 bases short, with 16 bases between. This CDR3 reads CASSLDSSWSPLHF. The CDR3 DNA sequence: TGTGCCAGCAGCCTAGACAGCTCTTGGTCACCCCTCCACTTT.

V gene TRBV9 combines with J gene TRBJ2-7, with TRBD2 as a possible D gene (7 bases). There are 15 residues in the CDR3. Germline V gives CDR1 SGDLS, CDR2 YYNGEE. The ends were cut back, 0 bases at V and 6 bases at J, with 16 bases in the middle. The CDR3 DNA reads as TGTGCCAGCAGCGTAGGGCCAGGGGAGGGTTCCGAGCAGTACTTC. Protein product: CASSVGPGEGSEQYF.

This clone was observed a single time. The chain couples TRBV7-8 to TRBJ1-4; D gene ambiguous. Trimming took off 5 bases at V and 7 bases at J, with 20 bases between the two ends. Germline V gives CDR1 SGHVS, CDR2 FQNEAQ. The CDR3 consists of 16 residues. The CDR3 is CASSLPSGPRGEKLFF. CDR3 bases: TGTGCCAGCAGCCTCCCCTCCGGGCCCCGGGGTGAAAAACTGTTTTTT.

The CDR3 sequence: CASKAGGVYNEQFF. CDR3 bases: TGTGCCAGCAAGGCGGGAGGAGTCTACAATGAGCAGTTCTTC. J is TRBJ2-1 and V is TRBV2, with 8 bases lining up with TRBD2. The V gene's germline CDR1 is SNHLY and CDR2 FYNNEI. V lost 7 bases, J lost 3 bases, and 5 bases stayed unmatched. The CDR3 has 14 amino acids.

This clone was counted between two and nine times. In nucleotides, the CDR3 is TGTGCCAGCAGACCTCCGGGGGACTCACCCCTCCACTTT. Its translation: CASRPPGDSPLHF. V and J are TRBV11-2 and TRBJ1-6; perhaps TRBD1 as D (5 bases). In germline, CDR1 is SGHAT, CDR2 FQNNGV. V lost 6 bases, J lost 10 bases, and 13 bases lay in between. This CDR3 is built from 13 residues.

This clone was seen just once. V usage is TRBV21-1 and J usage is TRBJ2-7; TRBD1, as called in the table, went unchecked against the DNA. TRBV21-1 is a pseudogene segment. The length of the CDR3 is 15 residues. The CDR3 nucleotides are TGTGCCAGCAGTCCCGGGCAGGGGCTTGGTGACGAGCAGTACTTC. This encodes CASSPGQGLGDEQYF.

The gene calls are TRBV18 and TRBJ1-1, with D possibly TRBD1 on 5 matching bases. Germline CDR1 reads KGHSH; CDR2 reads LQKENI. V shed 1 base and J shed 0 bases, with 12 bases lying between them. The CDR3 extends over 16 amino acids. CDR3 residues: CASSPRRGRMNTEAFF. CDR3 nucleotide sequence: TGTGCCAGCTCACCACGGCGGGGCAGGATGAACACTGAAGCTTTCTTT.

J is TRBJ2-5 and V is TRBV19, with 10 bases identical to TRBD1. V gave up 5 bases and J gave up 1 base; unmatched junction bases: 4. The CDR3 is 15 residues long. The germline V gene has CDR1 LNHDA and CDR2 SQIVND (reference sequence). CDR3 DNA sequence: TGTGCCAGTAGTCCAAGGACAGGGGGCCAAGAGACCCAGTACTTC. Its protein product is CASSPRTGGQETQYF.

This clone was detected many times. The chain recombines TRBV7-8 with TRBJ1-3; tentatively, D is TRBD1 (6 bases). Germline assignment: CDR1 SGHVS and CDR2 FQNEAQ. The CDR3 sequence is 15 residues long. V was clipped by 1 base and J by 0 bases, with 7 bases between them. CDR3 region: CASSLGTASGNTIYF. In DNA form, the CDR3 reads TGTGCCAGCAGCTTAGGGACAGCCTCTGGAAACACCATATATTTT.

This sequence joins TRBV5-6 and TRBJ2-4; maybe TRBD2 (5 bases). Germline V gene lookup returns CDR1 SGHDT and CDR2 YYEEEE. V dropped 0 bases and J dropped 1 base, with 11 bases sitting between them. This CDR3 has 16 amino acids. The CDR3 DNA follows: TGTGCCAGCAGCTTGGGTGGACTCAATGCCAAAAACATTCAGTACTTC. This translates into CASSLGGLNAKNIQYF.